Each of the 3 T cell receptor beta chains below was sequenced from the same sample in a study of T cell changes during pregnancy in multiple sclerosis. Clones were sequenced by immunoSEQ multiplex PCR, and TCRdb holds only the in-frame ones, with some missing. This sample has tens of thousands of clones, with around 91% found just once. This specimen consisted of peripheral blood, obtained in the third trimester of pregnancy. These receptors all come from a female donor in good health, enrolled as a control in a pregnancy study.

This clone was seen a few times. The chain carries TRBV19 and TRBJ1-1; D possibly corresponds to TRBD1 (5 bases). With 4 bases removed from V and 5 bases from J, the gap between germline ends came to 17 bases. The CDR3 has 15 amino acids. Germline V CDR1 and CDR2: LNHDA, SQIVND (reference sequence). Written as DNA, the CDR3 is TGTGCCAGTAGTAGGGCCTCCGGGGCGGGGACTGAAGCTTTCTTT. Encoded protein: CASSRASGAGTEAFF.

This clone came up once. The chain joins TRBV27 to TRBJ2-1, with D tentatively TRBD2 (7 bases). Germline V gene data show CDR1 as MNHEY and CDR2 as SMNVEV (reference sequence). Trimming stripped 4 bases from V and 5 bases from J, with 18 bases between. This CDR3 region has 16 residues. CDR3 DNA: TGTGCCAGCAGTTCGTCGTGGGGGCTAGCGGACAATGAGCAGTTCTTC. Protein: CASSSSWGLADNEQFF.

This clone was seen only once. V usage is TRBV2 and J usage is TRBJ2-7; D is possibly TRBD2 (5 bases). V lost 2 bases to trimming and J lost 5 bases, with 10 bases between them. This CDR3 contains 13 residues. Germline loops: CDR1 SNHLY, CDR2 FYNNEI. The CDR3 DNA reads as TGTGCCAGCAGTGAATTGGACGGGAACGAGCAGTACTTC. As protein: CASSELDGNEQYF. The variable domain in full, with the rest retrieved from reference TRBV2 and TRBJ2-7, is EPEVTQTPSHQVTQMGQEVILRCVPISNHLYFYWYRQILGQKVEFLVSFYNNEISEKSEIFDDQFSVERPDGSNFTLKIRSTKLEDSAMYFCASSELDGNEQYFGPGTRLTVT.